Shown below are 21 T cell receptor beta chains from a single sample sequenced in a study of T cell responses to AZD1222 COVID-19 vaccine (dated by TCRdb to about 2021). The time point label here, explained by the study, means: about 28 days (+/-7) after the second vaccine dose. Library generation was performed with the immunoSEQ multiplex PCR assay. As stored in TCRdb, this immuneACCESS dataset retains in-frame rearrangements with V and J assigned. A fraction of the clones does not appear; measured against another copy, unresolved V genes explain less than half of the discrepancy, and the remainder lacks a known reason. Recorded for this sample are some 130,000 clones; nearly 90% of them occurred a single time. The ten largest clones take up about 9.9% of the sample. The sample here was peripheral blood, taken 28 days after the second AZD1222 dose. The receptors were gathered from an adult who received the AZD1222 COVID-19 vaccine.

J is TRBJ1-1 and V is TRBV19; possible D gene TRBD1, 6 bases. V shed 1 base and J shed 2 bases, with 14 bases lying between them. The CDR3 has 16 amino acids. Germline lookup yields CDR1 LNHDA and CDR2 SQIVND (reference sequence). This CDR3 reads CASSIGVGGANTEAFF. CDR3 in DNA: TGTGCCAGTAGTATAGGAGTAGGGGGAGCCAACACTGAAGCTTTCTTT.

The chain combines TRBV11-2 with TRBJ2-7; 9 nucleotides agree with TRBD2. The CDR3 has 16 residues. V was pared by 1 base and J by 5 bases, with 9 bases of the junction left unmatched. Germline V gives CDR1 SGHAT, CDR2 FQNNGV. Here the CDR3 DNA reads TGTGCCAGCAGCTTAGTAGTGGCTAGCGGGGCCCACGAGCAGTACTTC. The encoded protein is CASSLVVASGAHEQYF. The whole variable domain, remainder taken from reference TRBV11-2 and TRBJ2-7, is EAGVAQSPRYKIIEKRQSVAFWCNPISGHATLYWYQQILGQGPKLLIQFQNNGVVDDSQLPKDRFSAERLKGVDSTLKIQPAKLEDSAVYLCASSLVVASGAHEQYFGPGTRLTVT.

This chain connects TRBV7-2 to TRBJ2-5, with TRBD2 matching 12 bases. The germline V gene encodes CDR1 SGHTA and CDR2 FQGNSA. This CDR3 is built from 18 residues. The V gene end was trimmed by 5 bases and the J gene end by 5 bases; junction bases not matched to a gene: 15. CDR3 nucleotides: TGTGCCAGCAGCCTACCTAGAACTAGCGGGAGGAGGGCGGAGACCCAGTACTTC. This encodes CASSLPRTSGRRAETQYF.

This clone was seen a single time. The gene calls are TRBV6-5 and TRBJ1-6; D perhaps matches TRBD1 (5 bases). This CDR3 has 15 amino acids. CDR1 is MNHEY and CDR2 is SVGAGI in the germline V gene. V was trimmed by 2 bases and J by 7 bases, leaving 12 bases between them. CDR3 in amino acids: CASSYGAGLNSPLHF. Written as DNA, the CDR3 is TGTGCCAGCAGTTACGGGGCTGGGCTCAATTCACCCCTCCACTTT.

The V gene is TRBV3-1 (or the pseudogene TRBV3-2), the J gene TRBJ2-1; perhaps TRBD2 as D (5 bases). The CDR3 has 17 residues. Germline lookup yields CDR1 LGHDT and CDR2 YNNKEL (reference sequence). The V gene lost 0 bases and the J gene lost 0 bases, with 12 bases spanning the gap. The CDR3 region is CASSQEERSSSYNEQFF. CDR3 bases: TGTGCCAGCAGCCAAGAGGAGCGGAGTAGCTCCTACAATGAGCAGTTCTTC.

Remarks on this clone: A single base separates this from a much larger clone, so it may be a read error. Other DNA sequences in this specimen translate into the identical CDR3. The genes are TRBV19 and TRBJ1-5; the D is unclear. V was pared by 1 base and J by 4 bases, with 5 bases between. CDR1 is LNHDA and CDR2 is SQIVND in the germline V gene (reference sequence). The CDR3 covers 13 residues. The CDR3 reads CASSIAGNQPQHF. In nucleotides, the CDR3 is TGTGCCAGTAGTATAGCGGGGAATCAGCCCCAGCATTTT.

The rearrangement uses TRBV27 and TRBJ1-1, with D uncertain. The CDR3 spans 15 residues. Germline V gene sequence: CDR1 MNHEY, CDR2 SMNVEV (reference sequence). Trimming stripped 6 bases from V and 4 bases from J, with 18 bases between. As DNA, the CDR3 is TGTGCCAGCAGGGATTCCCTGGGTACCATCACTGAAGCTTTCTTT. Protein: CASRDSLGTITEAFF.

CDR3 region: CASSPGAGPNYGYTF. In nucleotides, the CDR3 is TGTGCCAGCTCACCGGGGGCAGGACCGAACTATGGCTACACCTTC. The V gene is TRBV18, the J gene TRBJ1-2; D possibly corresponds to TRBD1 (6 bases). Germline values: CDR1 KGHSH, CDR2 LQKENI. The V and J ends lost 3 bases and 2 bases respectively, with 13 bases between them. The CDR3 consists of 15 residues.

The chain employs TRBV6-5 and TRBJ1-5; no reliable D call. Germline lookup yields CDR1 MNHEY and CDR2 SVGAGI. The CDR3 is made up of 12 amino acids. Trimming shortened V by 8 bases and J by 5 bases, and 10 bases separated the two germline ends. The CDR3 here is CASGEYDQPQHF. The CDR3 DNA reads TGTGCCAGCGGCGAGTACGATCAGCCCCAGCATTTT.

The J gene is TRBJ1-4, the V gene TRBV19; TRBD1 agrees at 10 bases. Germline V gene lookup returns CDR1 LNHDA and CDR2 SQIVND (reference sequence). The CDR3 covers 15 residues. Losses at the gene ends were 3 bases for V and 7 bases for J; bases not matched to a gene: 5. In DNA form, the CDR3 reads TGTGCCAGTAGTATGGGGGACAGGGGCGGTGAAAAACTGTTTTTT. This encodes CASSMGDRGGEKLFF.

The V call is TRBV2, the J call TRBJ1-4, with D tentatively TRBD1 (6 bases). The CDR3 extends over 12 amino acids. The ends were cut back, 4 bases at V and 8 bases at J, with 8 bases in the middle. Germline V gene sequence: CDR1 SNHLY, CDR2 FYNNEI. The CDR3 bases are TGTGCCAGCAGTGGAACAGGGGAAAAACTGTTTTTT. Its protein is CASSGTGEKLFF.

The rearrangement joins TRBV7-6 to TRBJ1-1; D is perhaps TRBD1 (5 bases). Germline-derived CDR1 and CDR2 are SGHVS and FNYEAQ. V lost 9 bases, J lost 5 bases, and 19 bases lay in between. The CDR3 totals 14 residues. The CDR3 DNA reads as TGTGCCAGTAGAGGAGGAAACTGGGGGACTGAAGCTTTCTTT. This sequence encodes CASRGGNWGTEAFF.

The CDR3 loop is CASTGTQGAGGYTF. CDR3 nucleotides: TGTGCCAGCACCGGAACGCAGGGGGCCGGGGGCTACACCTTC. V gene TRBV2 combines with J gene TRBJ1-2, with 8 bases that match TRBD1. The CDR3 is made up of 14 amino acids. Germline V gene lookup returns CDR1 SNHLY and CDR2 FYNNEI. The ends lost 7 bases at V and 8 bases at J; junction bases unmatched: 12.

The CDR3 loop reads CAWSRGVQETQYF. The CDR3 bases are TGTGCCTGGTCCAGGGGTGTCCAAGAGACCCAGTACTTC. The rearrangement joins TRBV30 to TRBJ2-5, with a weak D call TRBD1 (6 bases). Germline V lookup: CDR1 GTSNPN, CDR2 SVGIG (reference sequence). V was trimmed by 5 bases and J by 1 base, leaving 11 bases between them. This CDR3 is 13 amino acids long.

CDR3 region: CASSLRRGILLAFF. DNA for the CDR3: TGTGCCAGCAGCCTAAGGCGCGGGATACTTTTAGCTTTCTTT. The rearrangement uses TRBV5-8 and TRBJ1-1; D remains ambiguous. From germline, CDR1 is SGHTS and CDR2 YDEGEE. The CDR3 length is 14 residues. V lost 4 bases and J 10 bases, leaving 20 bases between the germline ends.

The J gene is TRBJ1-5, the V gene TRBV6-6; D is perhaps TRBD1 (6 bases). The V end lost 6 bases, the J end lost 4 bases, and 13 bases lay between the germline ends. The CDR3 sequence is 14 residues long. From germline, CDR1 is MNHNY and CDR2 SVGAGI (reference sequence). This chain's CDR3 is CASSPNRDNQPQHF. As DNA, the CDR3 is TGTGCCAGCAGCCCTAACAGGGATAATCAGCCCCAGCATTTT.

The V gene is TRBV3-1 (or the pseudogene TRBV3-2), the J gene TRBJ1-1, with D uncertain. The germline gives CDR1 LGHDT, CDR2 YNNKEL (reference sequence). V lost 2 bases and J 1 base, leaving 8 bases between the germline ends. The CDR3 loop spans 14 amino acids. The CDR3 DNA sequence: TGTGCCAGCAGCCAAAGGGTGAGGAACACTGAAGCTTTCTTT. This sequence encodes CASSQRVRNTEAFF.

This chain connects TRBV12-3 or TRBV12-4 to TRBJ1-2, with D unresolved. This CDR3 is 12 amino acids long. The germline V and J ends were trimmed by 4 bases and 6 bases, with 9 bases remaining between them. Here the CDR3 reads CASSWGENGYTF. Here the CDR3 DNA reads TGTGCCAGCAGTTGGGGAGAGAATGGCTACACCTTC.

This sequence joins TRBV2 and TRBJ2-7, with 13 nucleotides matching TRBD2. V gave up 3 bases and J gave up 2 bases; unmatched junction bases: 1. The CDR3 covers 15 residues. Per germline, CDR1 SNHLY and CDR2 FYNNEI. The CDR3 protein is CASSEGLAGTYEQYF. The CDR3 DNA reads TGTGCCAGCAGTGAGGGACTAGCGGGGACCTACGAGCAGTACTTC.

This sequence joins TRBV7-9 and TRBJ2-7; D call uncertain. The CDR3 runs 14 residues. V was shortened by 3 bases and J by 4 bases, with 13 bases between the two germline ends. Germline values: CDR1 SEHNR, CDR2 FQNEAQ (reference sequence). CDR3 nucleotides: TGTGCCAGCAGCTTGCCCCGACAATCATACGAGCAGTACTTC. It yields the protein CASSLPRQSYEQYF. The full variable domain, rest sourced from reference TRBV7-9 and TRBJ2-7, is DTGVSQNPRHKITKRGQNVTFRCDPISEHNRLYWYRQTLGQGPEFLTYFQNEAQLEKSRLLSDRFSAERPKGSFSTLEIQRTEQGDSAMYLCASSLPRQSYEQYFGPGTRLTVT.

Only one count was recorded for this clone. V gene TRBV2 combines with J gene TRBJ1-1, with D perhaps TRBD1 (5 bases). V dropped 8 bases and J dropped 6 bases, with 22 bases sitting between them. The CDR3 is made up of 15 amino acids. Germline-derived CDR1 and CDR2 are SNHLY and FYNNEI. The CDR3 spells CASGRPGTRTSEAFF. The CDR3 nucleotides are TGTGCCAGCGGAAGGCCTGGGACCCGGACCTCTGAAGCTTTCTTT.